The clone carrying this T cell receptor beta chain was found many times. Its antigen is as yet unknown. V shed 7 bases, J shed 10 bases, and the junction held 5 bases outside the gene matches. Germline loops: CDR1 SQVTM, CDR2 ANQGSEA. CDR3 length equals 10 residues. Preparing the TCRbeta library involved the use of unique molecular identifiers. TCRdb reprocessed the PCR reads via MiXCR and lists one record per CDR3 protein. This table has about 580,000 distinct CDR3 sequences, roughly 23% appearing once. This sample stems from a study of T-cell reconstitution after alpha-beta-depleted transplantation in children. Regarding the study as a whole: After one year, T-cell counts and TCRbeta diversity mostly came from new T cells. The origin of alpha-beta T cells about two months after transplant was reportedly several hundred expanded graft clones. Surviving recipient T cells and thymic progenitors produced the high day-60 TCRbeta diversity seen in some patients.

V is TRBV29-1 and J is TRBJ2-5; TRBD2 agrees at 8 bases. The receptor comes from a boy less than two years old who had a stem cell transplant for acute myeloid leukemia, so the T cells may come from the graft donor. Material: PBMCs, mostly from graft donor cells, obtained 360 days after TCRalphabeta/CD19-depleted stem cell transplant. This chain's CDR3 is CSARAGVQYF. The CDR3 coding sequence is TGCAGCGCCCGAGCGGGAGTCCAGTACTTC.